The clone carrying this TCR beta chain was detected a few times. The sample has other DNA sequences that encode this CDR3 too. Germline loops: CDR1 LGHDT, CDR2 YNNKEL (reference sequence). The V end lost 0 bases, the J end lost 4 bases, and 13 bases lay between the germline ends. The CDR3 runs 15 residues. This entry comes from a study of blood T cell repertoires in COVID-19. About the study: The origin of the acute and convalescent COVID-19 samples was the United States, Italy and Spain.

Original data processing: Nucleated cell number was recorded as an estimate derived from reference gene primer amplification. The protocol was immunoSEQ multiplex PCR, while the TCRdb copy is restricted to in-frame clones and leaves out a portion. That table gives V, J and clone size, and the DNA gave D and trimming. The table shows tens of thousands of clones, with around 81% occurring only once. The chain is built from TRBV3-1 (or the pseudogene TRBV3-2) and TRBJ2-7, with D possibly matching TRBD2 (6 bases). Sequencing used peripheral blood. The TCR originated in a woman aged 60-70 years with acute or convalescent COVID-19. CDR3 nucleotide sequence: TGTGCCAGCAGCCAAGATCACCGGGCGGGGTACGAGCAGTACTTC. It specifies CASSQDHRAGYEQYF.